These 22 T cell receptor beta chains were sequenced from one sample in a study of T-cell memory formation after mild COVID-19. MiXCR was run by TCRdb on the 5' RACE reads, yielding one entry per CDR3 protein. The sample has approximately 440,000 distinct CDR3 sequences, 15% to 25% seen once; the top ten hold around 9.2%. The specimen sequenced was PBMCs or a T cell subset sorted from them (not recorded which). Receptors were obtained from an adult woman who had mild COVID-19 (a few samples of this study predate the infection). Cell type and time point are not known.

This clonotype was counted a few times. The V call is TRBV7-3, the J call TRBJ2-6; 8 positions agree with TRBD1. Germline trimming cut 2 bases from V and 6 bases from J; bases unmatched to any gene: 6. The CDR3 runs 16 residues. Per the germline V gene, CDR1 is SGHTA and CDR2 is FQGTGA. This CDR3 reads CASSLGQGDAANVLTF. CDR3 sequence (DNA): TGTGCCAGCAGCTTAGGACAGGGCGATGCGGCCAACGTCCTGACTTTC.

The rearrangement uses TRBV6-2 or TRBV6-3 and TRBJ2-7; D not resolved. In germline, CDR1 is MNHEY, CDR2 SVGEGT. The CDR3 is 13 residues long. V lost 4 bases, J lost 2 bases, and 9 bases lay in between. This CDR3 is CASSLLLAYEQYF. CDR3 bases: TGTGCCAGCAGTTTGCTGCTAGCCTACGAGCAGTACTTC.

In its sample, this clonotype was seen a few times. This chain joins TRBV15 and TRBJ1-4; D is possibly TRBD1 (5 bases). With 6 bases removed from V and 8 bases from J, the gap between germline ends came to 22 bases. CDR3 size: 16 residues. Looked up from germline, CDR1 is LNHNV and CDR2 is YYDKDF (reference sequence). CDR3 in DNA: TGTGCCACCAGTCCCGATGTGGGCAGGGTTTCAGAAAAACTGTTTTTT. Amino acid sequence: CATSPDVGRVSEKLFF.

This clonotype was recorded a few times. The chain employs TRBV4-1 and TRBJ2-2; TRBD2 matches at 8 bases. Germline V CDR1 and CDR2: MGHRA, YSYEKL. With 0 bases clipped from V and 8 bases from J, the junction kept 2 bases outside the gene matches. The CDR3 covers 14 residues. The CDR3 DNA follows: TGCGCCAGCAGCCAAGATAGCGGGGTAGGGGAGCTGTTTTTT. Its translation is CASSQDSGVGELFF.

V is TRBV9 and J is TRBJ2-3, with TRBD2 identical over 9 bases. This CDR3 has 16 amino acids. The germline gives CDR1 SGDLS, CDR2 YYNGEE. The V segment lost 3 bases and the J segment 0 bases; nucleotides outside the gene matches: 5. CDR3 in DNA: TGTGCCAGCAGCGCCGGGACTAGCCTAAGCACAGATACGCAGTATTTT. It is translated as CASSAGTSLSTDTQYF.

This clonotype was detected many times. Written as DNA, the CDR3 is TGTGCCAGCAGCTTAGGGGACAGGGGGCTGCGCACTGAAGCTTTCTTT. Encoded protein: CASSLGDRGLRTEAFF. The chain recombines TRBV7-9 with TRBJ1-1; 12 nucleotides align to TRBD1. V gave up 1 base and J gave up 4 bases; unmatched junction bases: 4. The germline V gene has CDR1 SEHNR and CDR2 FQNEAQ (reference sequence). The CDR3 is 16 amino acids.

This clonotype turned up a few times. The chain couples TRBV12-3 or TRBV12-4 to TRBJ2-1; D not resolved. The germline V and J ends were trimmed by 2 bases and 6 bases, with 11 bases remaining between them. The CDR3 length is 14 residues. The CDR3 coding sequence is TGTGCCAGCAGTTTAACCTCGATTGGCAATGAGCAGTTCTTC. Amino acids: CASSLTSIGNEQFF.

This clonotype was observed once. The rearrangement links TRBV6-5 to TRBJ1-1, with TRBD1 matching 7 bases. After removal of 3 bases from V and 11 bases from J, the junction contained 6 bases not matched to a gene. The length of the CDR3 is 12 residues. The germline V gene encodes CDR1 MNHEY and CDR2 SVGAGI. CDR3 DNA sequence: TGTGCCAGCAGTTATAGGGGGCAAGATGCTTTCTTT. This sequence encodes CASSYRGQDAFF.

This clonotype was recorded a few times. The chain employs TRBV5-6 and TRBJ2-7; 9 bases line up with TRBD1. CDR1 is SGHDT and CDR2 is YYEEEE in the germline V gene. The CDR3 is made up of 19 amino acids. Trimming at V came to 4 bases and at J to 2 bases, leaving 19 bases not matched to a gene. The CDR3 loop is CASSTRDRVRRDFTYEQYF. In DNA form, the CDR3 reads TGTGCCAGCAGCACCCGGGACAGGGTCCGCCGAGATTTTACCTACGAGCAGTACTTC.

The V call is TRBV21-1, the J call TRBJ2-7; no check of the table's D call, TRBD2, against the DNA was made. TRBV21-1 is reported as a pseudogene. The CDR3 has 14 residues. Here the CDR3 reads CASPGGVGSYEQYF. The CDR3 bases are TGTGCCAGCCCGGGGGGGGTAGGCTCCTACGAGCAGTACTTC.

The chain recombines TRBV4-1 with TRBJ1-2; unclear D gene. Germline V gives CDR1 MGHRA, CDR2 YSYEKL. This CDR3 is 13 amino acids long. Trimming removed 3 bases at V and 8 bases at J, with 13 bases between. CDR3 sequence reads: CASSQKFGSGYTF. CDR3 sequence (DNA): TGCGCCAGCAGCCAGAAGTTCGGAAGCGGCTACACCTTC.

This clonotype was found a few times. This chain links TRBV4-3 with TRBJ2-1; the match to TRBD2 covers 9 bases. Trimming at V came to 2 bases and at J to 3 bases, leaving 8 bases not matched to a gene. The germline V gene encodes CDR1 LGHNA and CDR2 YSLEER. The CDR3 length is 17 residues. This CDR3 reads CASSQSGLAGIYNEQFF. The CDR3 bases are TGCGCCAGCAGCCAATCGGGGCTAGCGGGGATCTACAATGAGCAGTTCTTC.

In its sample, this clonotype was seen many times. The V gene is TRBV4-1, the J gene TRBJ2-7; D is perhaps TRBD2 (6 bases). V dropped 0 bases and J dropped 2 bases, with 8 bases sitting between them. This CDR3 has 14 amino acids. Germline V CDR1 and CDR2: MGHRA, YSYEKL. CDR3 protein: CASSQDGGAYEQYF. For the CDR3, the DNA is TGCGCCAGCAGCCAAGACGGAGGGGCCTACGAGCAGTACTTC.

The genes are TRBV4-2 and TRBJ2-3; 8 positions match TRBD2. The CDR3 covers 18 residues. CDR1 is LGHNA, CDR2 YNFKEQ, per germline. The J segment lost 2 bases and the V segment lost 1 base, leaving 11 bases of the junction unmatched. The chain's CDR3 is CASSQAGASGSPTDTQYF. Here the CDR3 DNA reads TGTGCCAGCAGCCAAGCGGGCGCGAGCGGGAGCCCCACAGATACGCAGTATTTT.

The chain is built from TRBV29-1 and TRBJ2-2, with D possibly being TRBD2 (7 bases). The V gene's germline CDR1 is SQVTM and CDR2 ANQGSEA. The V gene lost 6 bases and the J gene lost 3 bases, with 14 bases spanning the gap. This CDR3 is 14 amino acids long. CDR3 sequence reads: CSVLQGGDTGELFF. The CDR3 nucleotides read TGCAGCGTCTTACAGGGAGGGGACACCGGGGAGCTGTTTTTT.

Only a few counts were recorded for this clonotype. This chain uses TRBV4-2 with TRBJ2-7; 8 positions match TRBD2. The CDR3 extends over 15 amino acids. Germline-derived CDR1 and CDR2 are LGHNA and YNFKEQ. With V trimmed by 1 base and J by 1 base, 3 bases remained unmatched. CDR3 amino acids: CASSQGGGPSYEQYF. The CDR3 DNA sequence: TGTGCCAGCAGCCAAGGCGGGGGGCCATCCTACGAGCAGTACTTC.

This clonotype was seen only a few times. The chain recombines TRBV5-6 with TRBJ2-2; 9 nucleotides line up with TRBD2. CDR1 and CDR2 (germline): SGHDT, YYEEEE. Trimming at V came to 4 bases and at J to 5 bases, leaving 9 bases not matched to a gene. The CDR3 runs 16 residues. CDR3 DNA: TGTGCCAGCAGCGTCACTAGCGGGTCCGGTACCGGGGAGCTGTTTTTT. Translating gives CASSVTSGSGTGELFF.

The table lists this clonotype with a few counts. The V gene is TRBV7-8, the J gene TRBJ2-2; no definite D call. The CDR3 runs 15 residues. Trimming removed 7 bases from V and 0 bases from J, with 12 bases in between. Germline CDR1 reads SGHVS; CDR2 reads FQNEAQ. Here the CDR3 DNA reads TGTGCCAGCACCCCCAGAGCTGCGAACACCGGGGAGCTGTTTTTT. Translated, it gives CASTPRAANTGELFF.

CDR3 in amino acids: CASSPDRGATGELFF. CDR3 in DNA: TGTGCCAGCAGCCCGGACAGGGGGGCGACCGGGGAGCTGTTTTTT. The chain uses TRBV12-3 or TRBV12-4 and TRBJ2-2; 10 bases line up with TRBD1. The CDR3 runs 15 residues. V shed 6 bases, J shed 5 bases, and the junction held 6 bases outside the gene matches.

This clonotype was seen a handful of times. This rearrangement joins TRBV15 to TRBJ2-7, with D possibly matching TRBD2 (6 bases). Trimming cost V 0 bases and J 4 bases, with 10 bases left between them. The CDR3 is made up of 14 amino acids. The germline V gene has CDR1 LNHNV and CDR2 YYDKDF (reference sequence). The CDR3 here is CATSRDAGGYEQYF. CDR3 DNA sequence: TGTGCCACCAGCAGAGATGCCGGGGGTTACGAGCAGTACTTC. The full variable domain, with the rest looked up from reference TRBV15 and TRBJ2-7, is DAMVIQNPRYQVTQFGKPVTLSCSQTLNHNVMYWYQQKSSQAPKLLFHYYDKDFNNEADTPDNFQSRRPNTSFCFLDIRSPGLGDTAMYLCATSRDAGGYEQYFGPGTRLTVT.

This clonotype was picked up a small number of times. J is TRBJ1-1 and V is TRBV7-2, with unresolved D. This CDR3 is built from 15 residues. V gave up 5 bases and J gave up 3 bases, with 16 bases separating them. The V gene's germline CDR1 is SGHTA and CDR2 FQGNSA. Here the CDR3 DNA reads TGTGCCAGCAGCCCCCACCGCGGGGTGGACACTGAAGCTTTCTTT. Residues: CASSPHRGVDTEAFF.

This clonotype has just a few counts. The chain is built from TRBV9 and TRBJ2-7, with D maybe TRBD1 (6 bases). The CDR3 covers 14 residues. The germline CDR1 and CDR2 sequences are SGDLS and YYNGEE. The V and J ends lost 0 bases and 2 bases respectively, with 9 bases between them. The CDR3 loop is CASSVGDTTYEQYF. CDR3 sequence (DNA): TGTGCCAGCAGCGTAGGGGACACAACCTACGAGCAGTACTTC.